This is a list of T cell receptor beta chains from one sample in a study of blood T cell repertoires in COVID-19. Measured with immunoSEQ multiplex PCR; TCRdb has only the in-frame clones, and not every one. Of over 130,000 clones listed, about four fifths were seen once; the top ten hold 1.5% to 2%. The sample was PBMCs or T cells enriched from blood (not recorded which). These receptors all come from a woman aged 18-29 years who had been exposed to COVID-19. Each CDR3 is given without its conserved first and last residue. A D gene is named only where the DNA matches it firmly.

>TRBJ2-1|TRBV11-2|.
ASSLALYNEQF
>TRBJ1-6|TRBV27|TRBD1
ASSPNRGHNSPLH
>TRBJ1-2|TRBV5-6|TRBD1
ASSWRQGNNYGYT
>TRBJ2-1|TRBV11-2|TRBD2
AIGGSGRARNEQF
>TRBJ1-1|TRBV11-3|.
ASSLRGESSEAF
>TRBJ1-1|TRBV4-2|.
ASSQPHGFPSSNTEAF
>TRBJ2-5|TRBV11-2|.
ASSLPSTQETQY
>TRBJ2-1|TRBV11-2|.
ASRRDFNEQF
>TRBJ1-5|TRBV27|.
ASSPYSNQPQH
>TRBJ1-2|TRBV29-1|.
SVSSGDSSHT
>TRBJ1-2|TRBV5-6|.
ASSWVAGANYGYT
>TRBJ1-6|TRBV7-3|.
ASSLGAGYSPLH
>TRBJ2-3|TRBV9|.
ASSVDVEPTDTQY
>TRBJ2-3|TRBV11-1|TRBD2
ASSSLAGVVDTQY
>TRBJ1-5|TRBV25-1|.
ASSESGWQPQH
>TRBJ2-1|TRBV28|.
ASTTYNEQF
>TRBJ2-6|TRBV4-1|.
ASSQEGRGQLGANVLT
>TRBJ1-5|TRBV28|TRBD1
ASSSPRDRGNSNQPQH
>TRBJ1-1|TRBV30|.
AWSHDRPNTEAF
>TRBJ2-1|TRBV27|TRBD1
ASSLFPRGQGPPEQF
>TRBJ1-6|TRBV10-1|.
ASSGHRSNSPLH
>TRBJ2-1|TRBV7-2|.
ASSLGVTGSLQSQQF
>TRBJ1-2|TRBV27|.
ASSFGAGTKGYT
>TRBJ2-1|TRBV5-6|.
ASSLGGMNEQF
>TRBJ1-3|TRBV28|.
ASSWGGRNTIY
>TRBJ1-6|TRBV6-6|.
ASSYEVTGSSSPLH
>TRBJ1-1|TRBV19|.
ASSIIGYRNTEAF
>TRBJ2-2|TRBV4-3|TRBD1
ASTFDRGRRSGELF
>TRBJ1-5|TRBV7-2|.
ASSLAGYSNQPQH
>TRBJ2-1|TRBV12-5|TRBD2
ASGLGLAGNNEQF
>TRBJ1-3|TRBV28|.
ASSSPRSSAGNTIY
>TRBJ1-1|TRBV6-2/TRBV6-3|.
ASSLSSLTEAF
>TRBJ1-2|TRBV19|TRBD1
ASSQGQGGGYT
>TRBJ1-1|TRBV7-8|.
ASSLGWASTEAF
>TRBJ1-4|TRBV7-2|.
ASSLGQSEVEKLF
>TRBJ1-5|TRBV19|.
ASSIVRDNQPQH
>TRBJ1-1|TRBV18|.
ASSLRGSTEAF
>TRBJ2-5|TRBV7-2|TRBD2
ASTRGASEETQY
>TRBJ2-1|TRBV7-3|TRBD2
ASSRTSGIYNEQF
>TRBJ1-2|TRBV27|.
ASGTGYGYT
>TRBJ2-7|TRBV5-1|.
ASSLQGNDGEQY
>TRBJ2-3|TRBV2|.
ASSEWAAGVLEDTQY
>TRBJ1-4|TRBV30|TRBD1
AWSDSGTGAEKLF
>TRBJ2-1|TRBV7-9|TRBD2
ASSLEGGQTYNEQF
>TRBJ2-5|TRBV7-9|.
ASSFDRDQETQY
>TRBJ1-1|TRBV10-3|.
AISTAVGNEAF
>TRBJ2-7|TRBV6-2/TRBV6-3|TRBD2
ASSGDRTSGYEQY
>TRBJ2-1|TRBV9|TRBD2
ASSGFLMTSGYNEQF
>TRBJ2-5|TRBV5-1|.
ASSRDSQETQY
>TRBJ2-5|TRBV7-9|.
ASSLVGTKYQETQY
>TRBJ2-2|TRBV12-5|.
ASGSPGQNTGELF
>TRBJ1-2|TRBV2|TRBD1
ASSETGGNYGYT
>TRBJ1-6|TRBV28|.
ASSLGGAYNSPLH